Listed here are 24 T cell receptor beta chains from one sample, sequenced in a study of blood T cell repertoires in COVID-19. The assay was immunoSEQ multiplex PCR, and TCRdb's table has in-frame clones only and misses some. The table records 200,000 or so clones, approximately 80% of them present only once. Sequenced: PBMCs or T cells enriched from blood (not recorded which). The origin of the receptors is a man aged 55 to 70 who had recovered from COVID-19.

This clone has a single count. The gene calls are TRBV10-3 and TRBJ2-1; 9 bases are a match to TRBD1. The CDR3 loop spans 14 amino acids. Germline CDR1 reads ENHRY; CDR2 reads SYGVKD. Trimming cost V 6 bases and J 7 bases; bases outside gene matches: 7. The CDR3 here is CAIRPGQGPNEQFF. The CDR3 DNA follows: TGTGCCATCAGGCCGGGACAGGGACCGAATGAGCAGTTCTTC.

This CDR3 reads CRGGNTEAFF. CDR3 nucleotide sequence: TGCAGGGGGGGGAACACTGAAGCTTTCTTT. J is TRBJ1-1 and V is TRBV20-1; a possible D gene is TRBD1 (5 bases). The CDR3 runs to 10 residues. From germline, CDR1 is DFQATT and CDR2 SNEGSKA (reference sequence).

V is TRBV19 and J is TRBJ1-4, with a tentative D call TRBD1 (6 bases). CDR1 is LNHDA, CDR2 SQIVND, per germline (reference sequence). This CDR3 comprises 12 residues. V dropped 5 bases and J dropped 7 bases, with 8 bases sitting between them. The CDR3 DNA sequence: TGTGCCAGTAGTTCCAGGGGTGAAAAACTGTTTTTT. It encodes CASSSRGEKLFF.

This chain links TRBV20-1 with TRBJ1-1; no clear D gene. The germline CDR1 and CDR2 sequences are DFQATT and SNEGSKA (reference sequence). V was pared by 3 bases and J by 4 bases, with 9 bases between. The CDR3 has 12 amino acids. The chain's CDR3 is CSASRLSTEAFF. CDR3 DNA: TGCAGTGCTAGTAGATTGAGCACTGAAGCTTTCTTT.

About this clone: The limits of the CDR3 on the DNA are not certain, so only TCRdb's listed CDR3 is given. The CDR3 protein is CASSNVEVGQGNTEAFF. This sequence joins TRBV21-1 and TRBJ1-1; TRBD1, the table's D call, lacks a check against the DNA. TRBV21-1 is assigned pseudogene status. Including both end residues, the CDR3 is 17 amino acids long.

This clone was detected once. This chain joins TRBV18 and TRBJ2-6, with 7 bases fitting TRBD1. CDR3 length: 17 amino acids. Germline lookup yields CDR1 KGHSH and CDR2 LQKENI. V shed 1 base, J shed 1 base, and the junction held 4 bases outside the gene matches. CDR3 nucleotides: TGTGCCAGCTCACCACAGGGGACAGTTTCTGGGGCCAACGTCCTGACTTTC. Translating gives CASSPQGTVSGANVLTF.

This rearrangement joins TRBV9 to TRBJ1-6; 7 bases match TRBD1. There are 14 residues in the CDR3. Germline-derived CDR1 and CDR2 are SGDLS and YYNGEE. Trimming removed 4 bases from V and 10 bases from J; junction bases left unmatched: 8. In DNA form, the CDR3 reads TGTGCCAGCAGCCGGGACAGTGGTGTATCACCCCTCCACTTT. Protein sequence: CASSRDSGVSPLHF.

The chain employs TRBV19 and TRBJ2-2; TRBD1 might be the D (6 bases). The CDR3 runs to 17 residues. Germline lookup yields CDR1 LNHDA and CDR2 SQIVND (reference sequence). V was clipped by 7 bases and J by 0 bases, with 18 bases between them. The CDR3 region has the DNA TGTGCCAGTAATACGGCTGCTGGACAGCCGAACACCGGGGAGCTGTTTTTT. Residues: CASNTAAGQPNTGELFF.

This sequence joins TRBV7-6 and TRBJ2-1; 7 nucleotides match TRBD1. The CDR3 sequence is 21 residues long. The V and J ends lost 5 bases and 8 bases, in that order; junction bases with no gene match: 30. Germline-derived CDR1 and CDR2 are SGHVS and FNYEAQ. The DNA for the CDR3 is TGTGCCAGCAGCCACAAGGGAAAGGGGGCCAAAGAAGGGTATTGGGTTTATGAGCAGTTCTTC. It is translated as CASSHKGKGAKEGYWVYEQFF.

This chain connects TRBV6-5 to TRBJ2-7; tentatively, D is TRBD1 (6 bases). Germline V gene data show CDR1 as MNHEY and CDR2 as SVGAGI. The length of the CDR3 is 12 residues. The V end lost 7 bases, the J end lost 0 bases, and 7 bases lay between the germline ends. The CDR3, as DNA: TGTGCCAGCATGACAGGCTCCTACGAGCAGTACTTC. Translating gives CASMTGSYEQYF.

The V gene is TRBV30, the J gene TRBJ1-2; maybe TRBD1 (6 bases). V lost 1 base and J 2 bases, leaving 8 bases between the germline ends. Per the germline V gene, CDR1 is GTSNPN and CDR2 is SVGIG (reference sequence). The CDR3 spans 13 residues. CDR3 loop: CAWSGQENYGYTF. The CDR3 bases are TGTGCCTGGAGTGGACAGGAGAACTATGGCTACACCTTC.

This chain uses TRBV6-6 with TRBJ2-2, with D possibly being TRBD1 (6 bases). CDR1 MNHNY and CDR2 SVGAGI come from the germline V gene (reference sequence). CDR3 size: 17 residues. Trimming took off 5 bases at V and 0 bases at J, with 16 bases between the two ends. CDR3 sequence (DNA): TGTGCCAGCAGTCGACAGGAGGTGAGAGCGAACACCGGGGAGCTGTTTTTT. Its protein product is CASSRQEVRANTGELFF.

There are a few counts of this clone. In DNA form, the CDR3 reads TGTGCCAGCAGCCCAGAAAGGGGCAGTCCGGGTGGCTACACCTTC. This codes for CASSPERGSPGGYTF. The chain is built from TRBV5-5 and TRBJ1-2; tentatively, D is TRBD1 (5 bases). Germline V gene data show CDR1 as SGHKS and CDR2 as YYEKEE (reference sequence). V gave up 4 bases and J gave up 7 bases, with 20 bases separating them. The CDR3 runs to 15 residues.

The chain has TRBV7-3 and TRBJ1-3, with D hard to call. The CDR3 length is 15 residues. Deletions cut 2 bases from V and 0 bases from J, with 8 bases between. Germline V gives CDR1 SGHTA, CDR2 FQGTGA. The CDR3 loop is CASSLFGSSGNTIYF. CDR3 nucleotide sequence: TGTGCCAGCAGCTTATTTGGGAGCTCTGGAAACACCATATATTTT.

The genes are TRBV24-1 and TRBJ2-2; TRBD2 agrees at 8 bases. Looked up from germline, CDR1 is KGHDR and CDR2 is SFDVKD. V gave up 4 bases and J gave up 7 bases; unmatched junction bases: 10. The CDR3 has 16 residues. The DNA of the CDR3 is TGTGCCACCAGTGACCACCGGGGGGGCGAAGTCGGGGAGCTGTTTTTT. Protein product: CATSDHRGGEVGELFF.

The CDR3 nucleotides are TGTGCCAGCAGCGGTCATGACAGAACCTATGGCTACACCTTC. It yields the protein CASSGHDRTYGYTF. This chain joins TRBV3-1 (or the pseudogene TRBV3-2) and TRBJ1-2; perhaps TRBD1 as D (5 bases). In germline, CDR1 is LGHDT, CDR2 YNNKEL (reference sequence). This CDR3 has 14 residues. V lost 5 bases and J lost 4, with 14 bases in between.

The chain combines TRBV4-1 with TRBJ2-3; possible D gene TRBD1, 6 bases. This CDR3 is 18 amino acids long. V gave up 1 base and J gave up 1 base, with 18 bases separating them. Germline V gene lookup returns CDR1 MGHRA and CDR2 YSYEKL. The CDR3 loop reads CASSQGSLVKGGTDTQYF. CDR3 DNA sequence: TGCGCCAGCAGCCAAGGATCCCTCGTGAAGGGGGGCACAGATACGCAGTATTTT.

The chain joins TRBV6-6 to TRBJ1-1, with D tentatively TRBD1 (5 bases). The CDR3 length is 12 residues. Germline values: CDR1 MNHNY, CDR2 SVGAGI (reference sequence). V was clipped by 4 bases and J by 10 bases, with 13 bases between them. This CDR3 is CASSSEDRAAFF. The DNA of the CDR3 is TGTGCCAGCAGTTCCGAAGACAGAGCAGCTTTCTTT.

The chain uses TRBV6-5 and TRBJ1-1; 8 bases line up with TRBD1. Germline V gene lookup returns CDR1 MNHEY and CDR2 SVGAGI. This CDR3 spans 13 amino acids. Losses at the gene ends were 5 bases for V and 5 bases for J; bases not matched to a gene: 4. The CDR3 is CASSRDRGTEAFF. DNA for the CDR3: TGTGCCAGCAGTCGAGACAGGGGAACTGAAGCTTTCTTT.

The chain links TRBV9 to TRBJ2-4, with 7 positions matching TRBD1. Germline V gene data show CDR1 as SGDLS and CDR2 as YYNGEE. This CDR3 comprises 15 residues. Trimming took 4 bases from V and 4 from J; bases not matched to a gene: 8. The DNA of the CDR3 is TGTGCCAGCAGCCGAAGGGACAGCTTAAAAAACATTCAGTACTTC. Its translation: CASSRRDSLKNIQYF.

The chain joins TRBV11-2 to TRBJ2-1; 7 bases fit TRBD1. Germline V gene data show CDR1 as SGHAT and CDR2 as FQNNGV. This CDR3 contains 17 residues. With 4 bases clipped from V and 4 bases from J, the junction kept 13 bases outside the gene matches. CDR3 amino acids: CASSYERSGQIYNEQFF. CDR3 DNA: TGTGCCAGCAGCTACGAAAGATCGGGACAGATTTACAATGAGCAGTTCTTC.

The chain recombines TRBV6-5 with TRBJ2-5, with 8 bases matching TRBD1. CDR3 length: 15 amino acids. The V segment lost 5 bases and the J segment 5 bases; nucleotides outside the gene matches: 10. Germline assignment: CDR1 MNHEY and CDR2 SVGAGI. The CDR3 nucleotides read TGTGCCAGCAGTCAAAGGACAGGGAATGCGGAGACCCAGTACTTC. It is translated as CASSQRTGNAETQYF.

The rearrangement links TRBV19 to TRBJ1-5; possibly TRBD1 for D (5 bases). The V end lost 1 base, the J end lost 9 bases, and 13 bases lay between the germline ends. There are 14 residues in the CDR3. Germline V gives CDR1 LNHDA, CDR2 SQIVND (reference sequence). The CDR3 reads CASSIAWGGRPQHF. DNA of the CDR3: TGTGCCAGTAGTATAGCCTGGGGCGGTCGGCCCCAGCATTTT.

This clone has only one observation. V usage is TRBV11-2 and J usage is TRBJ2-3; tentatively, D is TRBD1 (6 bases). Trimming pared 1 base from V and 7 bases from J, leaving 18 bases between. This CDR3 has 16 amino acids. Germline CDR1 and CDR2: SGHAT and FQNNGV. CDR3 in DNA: TGTGCCAGCAGCTTAGGACGGGACACTTCCCTCTATACGCAGTATTTT. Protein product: CASSLGRDTSLYTQYF.